This T cell receptor (beta chain) was sequenced in a study of a mutant IDH1 vaccine in newly diagnosed glioma. About the study: Vaccination followed radiotherapy alone by 4-6 weeks, or accompanied temozolomide cycles. Study observations and caveats: Altogether, 93.3% of patients exhibited vaccine-induced immune responses.

Time point denoted: week 5, during vaccination. What each vaccine dose contained was 300 ug of mutant IDH1 20-mer peptide, accompanied by topical imiquimod. This clone has a single count. No antigen is known for it. Germline V gene data show CDR1 as SGHKS and CDR2 as YYEKEE (reference sequence). CDR3 length: 14 residues. The V and J ends lost 0 bases and 7 bases respectively, with 11 bases between them. Some clones are missing from TCRdb's copy, which holds only in-frame ones; the method was immunoSEQ multiplex PCR. The sample yields around 50,000 clones, about nine tenths seen once. The source of this sequence is a woman between 40 and 50 years old with glioma. The sample consisted of PBMCs, taken from a glioma patient whose treatment included an IDH1 peptide vaccine. The rearrangement links TRBV5-5 to TRBJ1-5; D call uncertain. CDR3 nucleotide sequence: TGTGCCAGCAGCTTGGCCGTGGGGTACCAGCCCCAGCATTTT. Translated, it gives CASSLAVGYQPQHF. The full variable domain, in which reference TRBV5-5 and TRBJ1-5 provide the parts outside the CDR3, is DAGVTQSPTHLIKTRGQQVTLRCSPISGHKSVSWYQQVLGQGPQFIFQYYEKEERGRGNFPDRFSARQFPNYSSELNVNALLLGDSALYLCASSLAVGYQPQHFGDGTRLSIL.